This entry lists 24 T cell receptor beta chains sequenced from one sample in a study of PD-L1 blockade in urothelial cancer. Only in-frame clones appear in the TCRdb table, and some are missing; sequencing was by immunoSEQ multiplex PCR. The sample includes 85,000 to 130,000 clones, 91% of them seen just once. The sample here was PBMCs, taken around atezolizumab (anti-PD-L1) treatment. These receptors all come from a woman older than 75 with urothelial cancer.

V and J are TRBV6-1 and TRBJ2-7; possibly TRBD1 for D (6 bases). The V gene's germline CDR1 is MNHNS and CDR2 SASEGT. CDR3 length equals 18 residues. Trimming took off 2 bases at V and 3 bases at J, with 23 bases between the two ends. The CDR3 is CASSELPLRDTSRYEQYF. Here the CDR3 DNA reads TGTGCCAGCAGTGAACTACCCCTCCGGGACACAAGTCGCTACGAGCAGTACTTC.

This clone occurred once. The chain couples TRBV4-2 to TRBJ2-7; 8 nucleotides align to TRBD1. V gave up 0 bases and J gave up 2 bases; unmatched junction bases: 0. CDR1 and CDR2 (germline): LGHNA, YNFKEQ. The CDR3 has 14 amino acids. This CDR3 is CASSQDRGPYEQYF. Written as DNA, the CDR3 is TGTGCCAGCAGCCAAGACAGGGGGCCCTACGAGCAGTACTTC.

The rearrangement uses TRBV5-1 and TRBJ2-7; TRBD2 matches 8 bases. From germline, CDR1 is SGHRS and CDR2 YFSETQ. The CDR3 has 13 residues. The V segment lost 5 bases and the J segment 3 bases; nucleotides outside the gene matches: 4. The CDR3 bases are TGCGCCAGCAGACGGCGGGGGGACTACGAGCAGTACTTC. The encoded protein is CASRRRGDYEQYF.

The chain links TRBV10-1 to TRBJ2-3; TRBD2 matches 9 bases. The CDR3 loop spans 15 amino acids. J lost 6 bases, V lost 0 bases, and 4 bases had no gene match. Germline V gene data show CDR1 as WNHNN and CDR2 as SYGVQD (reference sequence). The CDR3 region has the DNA TGCGCCAGCAGTGAGTCGATAGCGGGAGCCGATACGCAGTATTTT. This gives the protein CASSESIAGADTQYF.

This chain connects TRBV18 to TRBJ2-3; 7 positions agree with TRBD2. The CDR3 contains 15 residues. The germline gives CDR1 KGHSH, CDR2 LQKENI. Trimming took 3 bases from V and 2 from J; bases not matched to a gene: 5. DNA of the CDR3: TGTGCCAGCTCACCTCCGGGACTATACACAGATACGCAGTATTTT. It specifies CASSPPGLYTDTQYF.

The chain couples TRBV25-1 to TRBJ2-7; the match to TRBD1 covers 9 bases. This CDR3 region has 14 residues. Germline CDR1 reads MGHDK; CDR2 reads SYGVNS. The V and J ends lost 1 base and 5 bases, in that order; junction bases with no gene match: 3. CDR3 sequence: CASSESGQGNEQYF. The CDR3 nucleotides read TGTGCCAGCAGTGAATCGGGACAGGGAAACGAGCAGTACTTC.

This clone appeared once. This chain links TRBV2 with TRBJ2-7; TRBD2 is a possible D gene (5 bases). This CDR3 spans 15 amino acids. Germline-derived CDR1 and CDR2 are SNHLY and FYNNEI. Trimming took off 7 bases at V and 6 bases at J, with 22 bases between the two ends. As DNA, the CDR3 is TGTGCCAGCAAAGCTTCGTGGTGGGAGCCGGGCGAGCAGTACTTC. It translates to CASKASWWEPGEQYF.

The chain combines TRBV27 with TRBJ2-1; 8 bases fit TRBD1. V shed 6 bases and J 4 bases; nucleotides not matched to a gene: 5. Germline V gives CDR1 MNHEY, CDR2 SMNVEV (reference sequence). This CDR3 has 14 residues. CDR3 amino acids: CASSLTGEYNEQFF. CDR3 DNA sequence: TGTGCCAGCAGCCTGACAGGGGAGTACAATGAGCAGTTCTTC.

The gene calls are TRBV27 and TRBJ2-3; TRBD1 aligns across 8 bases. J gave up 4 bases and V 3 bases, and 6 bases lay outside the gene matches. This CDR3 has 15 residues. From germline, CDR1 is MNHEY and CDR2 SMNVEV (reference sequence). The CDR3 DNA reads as TGTGCCAGCAGTTTGGGCAGGGGGCGCGCAGATACGCAGTATTTT. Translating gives CASSLGRGRADTQYF.

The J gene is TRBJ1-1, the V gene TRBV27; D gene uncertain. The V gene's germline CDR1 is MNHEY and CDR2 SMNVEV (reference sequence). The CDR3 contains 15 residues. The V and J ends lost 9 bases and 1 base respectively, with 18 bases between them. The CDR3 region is CASLSLVGANTEAFF. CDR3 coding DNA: TGTGCCAGTTTATCCCTCGTGGGCGCGAACACTGAAGCTTTCTTT.

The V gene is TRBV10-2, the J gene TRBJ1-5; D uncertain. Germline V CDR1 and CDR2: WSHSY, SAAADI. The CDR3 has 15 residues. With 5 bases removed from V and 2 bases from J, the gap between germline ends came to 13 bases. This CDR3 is CASSWAVGGNQPQHF. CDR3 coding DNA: TGCGCCAGCAGTTGGGCCGTGGGTGGCAATCAGCCCCAGCATTTT.

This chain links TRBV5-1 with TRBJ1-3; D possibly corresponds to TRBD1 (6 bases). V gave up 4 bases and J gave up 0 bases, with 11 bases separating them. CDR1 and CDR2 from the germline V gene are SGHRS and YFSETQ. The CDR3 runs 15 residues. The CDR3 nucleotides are TGCGCCAGCAGCCCCGGACAGCTCTCTGGAAACACCATATATTTT. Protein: CASSPGQLSGNTIYF.

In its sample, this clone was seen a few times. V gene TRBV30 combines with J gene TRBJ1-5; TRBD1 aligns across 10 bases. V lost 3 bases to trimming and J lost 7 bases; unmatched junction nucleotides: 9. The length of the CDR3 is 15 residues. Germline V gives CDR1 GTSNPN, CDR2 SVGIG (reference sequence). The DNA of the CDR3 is TGTGCCTGGAGACAACCGGGACAGGGGATACAGCCCCAGCATTTT. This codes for CAWRQPGQGIQPQHF.

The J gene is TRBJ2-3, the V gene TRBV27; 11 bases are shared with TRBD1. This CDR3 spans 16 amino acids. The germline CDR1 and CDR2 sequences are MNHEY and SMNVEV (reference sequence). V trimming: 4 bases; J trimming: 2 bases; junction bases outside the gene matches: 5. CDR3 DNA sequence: TGTGCCAGCAGTTCCGGACAGGGGGCGGACACAGATACGCAGTATTTT. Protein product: CASSSGQGADTDTQYF.

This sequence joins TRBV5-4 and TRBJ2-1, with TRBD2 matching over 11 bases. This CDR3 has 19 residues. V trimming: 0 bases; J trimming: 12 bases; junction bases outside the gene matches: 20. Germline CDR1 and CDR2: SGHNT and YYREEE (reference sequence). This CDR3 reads CASSLVRQGGTSGRRWQFF. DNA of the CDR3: TGTGCCAGCAGCTTGGTTCGCCAAGGGGGAACTAGCGGGAGACGTTGGCAGTTCTTC.

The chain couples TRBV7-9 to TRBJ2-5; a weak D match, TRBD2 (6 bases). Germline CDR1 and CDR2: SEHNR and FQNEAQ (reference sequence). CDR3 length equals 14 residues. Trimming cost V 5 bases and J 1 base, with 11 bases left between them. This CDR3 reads CASSPGALQETQYF. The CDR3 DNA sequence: TGTGCCAGCAGCCCGGGAGCGCTCCAAGAGACCCAGTACTTC.

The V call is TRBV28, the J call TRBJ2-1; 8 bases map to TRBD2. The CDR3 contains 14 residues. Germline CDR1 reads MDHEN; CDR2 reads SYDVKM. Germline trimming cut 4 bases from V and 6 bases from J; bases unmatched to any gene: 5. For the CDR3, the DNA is TGTGCCAGCAGTTCGACTAGCGTAGGCAATGAGCAGTTCTTC. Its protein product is CASSSTSVGNEQFF.

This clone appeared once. Here the CDR3 DNA reads TGTGCCATCACAGGGGTCGGCACCGGGGAGCTGTTTTTT. This encodes CAITGVGTGELFF. The chain uses TRBV10-3 and TRBJ2-2, with D possibly TRBD1 on 6 matching bases. The ends were cut back, 7 bases at V and 4 bases at J, with 10 bases in the middle. The CDR3 has 13 amino acids. Germline-derived CDR1 and CDR2 are ENHRY and SYGVKD.

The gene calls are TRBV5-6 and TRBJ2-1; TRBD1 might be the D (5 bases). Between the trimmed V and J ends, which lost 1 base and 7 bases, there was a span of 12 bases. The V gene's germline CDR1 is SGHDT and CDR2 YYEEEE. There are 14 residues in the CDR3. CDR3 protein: CASSLLAGPNEQFF. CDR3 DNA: TGTGCCAGCAGCTTGCTGGCAGGGCCGAATGAGCAGTTCTTC.

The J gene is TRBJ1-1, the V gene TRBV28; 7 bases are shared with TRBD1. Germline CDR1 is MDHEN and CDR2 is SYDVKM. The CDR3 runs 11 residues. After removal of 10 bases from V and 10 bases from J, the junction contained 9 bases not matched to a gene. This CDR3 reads CATITGTAAFF. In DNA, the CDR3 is TGTGCCACCATAACCGGGACAGCAGCTTTCTTT.

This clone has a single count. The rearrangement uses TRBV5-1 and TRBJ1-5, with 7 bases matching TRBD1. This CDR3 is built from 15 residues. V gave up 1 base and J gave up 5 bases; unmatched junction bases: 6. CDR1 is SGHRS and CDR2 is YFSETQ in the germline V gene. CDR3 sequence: CASSLQSGGDQPQHF. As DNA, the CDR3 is TGCGCCAGCAGCTTGCAATCAGGGGGAGATCAGCCCCAGCATTTT.

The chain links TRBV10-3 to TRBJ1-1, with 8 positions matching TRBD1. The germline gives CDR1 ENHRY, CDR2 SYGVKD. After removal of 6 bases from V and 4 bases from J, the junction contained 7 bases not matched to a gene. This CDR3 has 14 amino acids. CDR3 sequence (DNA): TGTGCCATCAGCGAACAGGGGGTGGGCACTGAAGCTTTCTTT. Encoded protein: CAISEQGVGTEAFF.

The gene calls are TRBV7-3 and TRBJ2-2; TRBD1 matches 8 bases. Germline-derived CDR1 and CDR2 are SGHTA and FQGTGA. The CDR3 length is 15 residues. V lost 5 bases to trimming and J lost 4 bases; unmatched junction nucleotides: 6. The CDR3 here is CASSPWTGPTGELFF. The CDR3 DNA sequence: TGTGCCAGCAGCCCATGGACAGGGCCCACCGGGGAGCTGTTTTTT. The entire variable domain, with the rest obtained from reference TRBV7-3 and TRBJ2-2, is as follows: GAGVSQTPSNKVTEKGKYVELRCDPISGHTALYWYRQSLGQGPEFLIYFQGTGAADDSGLPNDRFFAVRPEGSVSTLKIQRTERGDSAVYLCASSPWTGPTGELFFGEGSRLTVL.

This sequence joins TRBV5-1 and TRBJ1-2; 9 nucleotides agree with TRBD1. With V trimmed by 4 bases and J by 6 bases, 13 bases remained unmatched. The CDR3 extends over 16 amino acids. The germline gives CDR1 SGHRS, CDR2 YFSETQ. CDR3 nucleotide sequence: TGCGCCAGCAGCCTGGCCCGAGCCACAGGGGGCGATGGCTACACCTTC. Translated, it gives CASSLARATGGDGYTF.